This T cell receptor beta chain was retrieved from a study of somatic mutations in cytotoxic T cells in rheumatoid arthritis. V was pared by 4 bases and J by 7 bases, with 14 bases of the junction left unmatched. In germline, CDR1 is SGHDT, CDR2 YYEEEE. This CDR3 spans 17 amino acids. This table comes from immunoSEQ multiplex PCR, and its TCRdb copy is limited to in-frame clones, with some not included. Altogether about 20,000 clones are present, under 85% being singletons, with the ten largest covering around an eighth. The chain uses TRBV5-6 and TRBJ2-1; 10 bases match TRBD2. Sequences were obtained from CD8+ T cells sorted from blood. The receptor was derived from an adult with rheumatoid arthritis. The CDR3 loop reads CASSPAPLAGWGNEQFF. The CDR3 coding sequence is TGTGCCAGCAGCCCTGCCCCACTAGCGGGGTGGGGGAATGAGCAGTTCTTC.